This T cell receptor (beta chain) was found in a study of blood T cell repertoires in COVID-19. Overall study: PBMCs, B-cell-depleted T cells, or T cells were the source of the cDNA or gDNA that made up the material.

V gave up 6 bases and J gave up 0 bases, with 12 bases separating them. The CDR3 consists of 15 residues. From germline, CDR1 is MNHEY and CDR2 SVGAGI. Generated by immunoSEQ multiplex PCR, the TCRdb table keeps only in-frame clones and is missing some. The sample has more than 90,000 clones, over 70% seen once. The sequence derives from a man between 60 and 70 years old with acute or convalescent COVID-19. The chain is built from TRBV6-5 and TRBJ2-1, with D uncertain. The sequenced material came from peripheral blood. CDR3 region: CASRQTPDSYNEQFF. Here the CDR3 DNA reads TGTGCCAGCAGACAGACACCCGACTCCTACAATGAGCAGTTCTTC.